This T cell receptor (beta chain) was found in a study of cytomegalovirus exposure and HLA in healthy donors. About the research overall: Approximately 190 million T cells yielded over 90 million unique TCR beta sequences in earlier analysis. Study-wide results and caveats: The authors listed about 170 TCR beta chains as cytomegalovirus-associated.

V gave up 4 bases and J gave up 3 bases, with 17 bases separating them. Germline V gives CDR1 LGHNA, CDR2 YNFKEQ. CDR3 size: 16 residues. Amplification used 60 Vbeta primers and 13 Jbeta primers. This table comes from immunoSEQ multiplex PCR, and its TCRdb copy is limited to in-frame clones, with some not included. The sample lists roughly 160,000 clones, approximately 80% occurring once. This clone was seen only once. Its antigen is not known. The chain joins TRBV4-2 to TRBJ2-3; D possibly corresponds to TRBD1 (5 bases). The sequence derives from a male donor in good health and CMV-seronegative. Sequenced: PBMCs. CDR3 residues: CASSPPLQEPTDTQYF. The CDR3, as DNA: TGTGCCAGCAGCCCCCCTCTACAGGAACCAACAGATACGCAGTATTTT.